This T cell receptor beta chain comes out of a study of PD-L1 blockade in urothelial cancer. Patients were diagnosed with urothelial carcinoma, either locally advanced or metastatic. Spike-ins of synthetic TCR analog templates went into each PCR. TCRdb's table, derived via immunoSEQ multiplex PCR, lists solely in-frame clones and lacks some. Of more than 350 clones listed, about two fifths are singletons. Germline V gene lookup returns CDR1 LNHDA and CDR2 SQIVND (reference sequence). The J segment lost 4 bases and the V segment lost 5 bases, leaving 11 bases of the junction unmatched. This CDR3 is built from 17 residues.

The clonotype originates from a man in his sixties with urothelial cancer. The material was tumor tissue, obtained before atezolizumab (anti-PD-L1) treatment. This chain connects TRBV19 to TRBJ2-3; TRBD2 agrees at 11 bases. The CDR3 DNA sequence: TGTGCCAGTAGTGAACGACTAGCGGGAATCCCTCCAGATACGCAGTATTTT. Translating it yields CASSERLAGIPPDTQYF.